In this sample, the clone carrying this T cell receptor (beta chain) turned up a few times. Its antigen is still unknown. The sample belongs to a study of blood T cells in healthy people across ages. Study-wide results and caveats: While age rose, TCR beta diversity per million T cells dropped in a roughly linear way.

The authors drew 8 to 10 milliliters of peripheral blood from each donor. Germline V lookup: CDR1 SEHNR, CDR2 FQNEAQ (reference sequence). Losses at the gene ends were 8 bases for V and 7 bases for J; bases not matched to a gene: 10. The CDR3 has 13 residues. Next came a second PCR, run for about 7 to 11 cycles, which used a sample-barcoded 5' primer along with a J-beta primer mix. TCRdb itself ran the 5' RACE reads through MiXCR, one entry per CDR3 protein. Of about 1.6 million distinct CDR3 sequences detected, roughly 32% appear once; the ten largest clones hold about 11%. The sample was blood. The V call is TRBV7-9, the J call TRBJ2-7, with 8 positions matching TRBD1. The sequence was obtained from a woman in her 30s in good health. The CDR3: CASRAQGAREQYF. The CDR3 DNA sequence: TGTGCCAGCCGTGCCCAGGGGGCTCGAGAGCAGTACTTC. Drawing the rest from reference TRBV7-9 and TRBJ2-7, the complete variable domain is DTGVSQNPRHKITKRGQNVTFRCDPISEHNRLYWYRQTLGQGPEFLTYFQNEAQLEKSRLLSDRFSAERPKGSFSTLEIQRTEQGDSAMYLCASRAQGAREQYFGPGTRLTVT.